Below, 26 T cell receptor beta chains from the same sample are listed, as sequenced in a study of siplizumab effects on memory and regulatory T cells (dated by TCRdb to about 2019). Preparation of the library involved the immunoSEQ multiplex PCR assay. TCRdb's version of the immuneACCESS table is confined to in-frame rearrangements and falls short of the full clone set. An unresolved V gene accounts for under half of the shortfall where checked; the remainder is of unknown origin. The sample records around 72,000 clones, about 89% of which are singletons. The top ten clonotypes cover roughly 30% of the sample. The sample consisted of CD8+ T cells sorted from blood. The receptors were sampled from a human donor in good health.

This chain links TRBV11-2 with TRBJ1-1; maybe TRBD1 (6 bases). The CDR3 runs to 16 residues. V shed 0 bases and J shed 0 bases, with 11 bases lying between them. The germline V gene encodes CDR1 SGHAT and CDR2 FQNNGV. The CDR3 DNA sequence: TGTGCCAGCAGCTTAGATGTGGACAGAGTGAACACTGAAGCTTTCTTT. The encoded protein is CASSLDVDRVNTEAFF.

The chain links TRBV19 to TRBJ1-2, with D unclear. Germline V gene lookup returns CDR1 LNHDA and CDR2 SQIVND (reference sequence). CDR3 length equals 15 residues. V dropped 7 bases and J dropped 0 bases, with 15 bases sitting between them. The CDR3 DNA reads as TGTGCCAGTATCCCGACGGATGACGCTAACTATGGCTACACCTTC. Translation: CASIPTDDANYGYTF.

V and J are TRBV5-6 and TRBJ2-7; D uncertain. V lost 0 bases to trimming and J lost 3 bases, with 4 bases between them. Germline V lookup: CDR1 SGHDT, CDR2 YYEEEE. This CDR3 spans 12 amino acids. CDR3 DNA sequence: TGTGCCAGCAGCTTGGACGGCTACGAGCAGTACTTC. Protein: CASSLDGYEQYF.

The DNA for the CDR3 is TGTGCCAGCAGCGTAACTAGCGGGCCCTACAATGAGCAGTTCTTC. Translating gives CASSVTSGPYNEQFF. The V call is TRBV9, the J call TRBJ2-1, with 9 bases identical to TRBD2. Germline assignment: CDR1 SGDLS and CDR2 YYNGEE. The CDR3 is 15 amino acids. The V and J ends lost 1 base and 2 bases, in that order; junction bases with no gene match: 1.

The V call is TRBV29-1, the J call TRBJ2-2, with 9 bases fitting TRBD1. Germline loops: CDR1 SQVTM, CDR2 ANQGSEA. CDR3 length: 15 amino acids. V lost 5 bases and J lost 0; bases outside the gene matches: 4. The CDR3 loop reads CSVRTGESNTGELFF. CDR3 DNA sequence: TGCAGCGTTCGGACAGGGGAATCGAACACCGGGGAGCTGTTTTTT.

The chain links TRBV7-2 to TRBJ1-1, with D possibly matching TRBD1 (5 bases). The V gene's germline CDR1 is SGHTA and CDR2 FQGNSA. Trimming pared 1 base from V and 4 bases from J, leaving 7 bases between. CDR3 length equals 13 residues. The CDR3 protein is CASSLGGTTEAFF. The CDR3 bases are TGTGCCAGCAGCTTAGGAGGGACCACTGAAGCTTTCTTT.

J is TRBJ2-7 and V is TRBV5-1; 9 bases fit TRBD2. Germline CDR1 is SGHRS and CDR2 is YFSETQ. V was clipped by 1 base and J by 3 bases; unmatched bases: 5. This CDR3 is 15 amino acids long. The CDR3 DNA sequence: TGCGCCAGCAGCTTGTGGGCTAGCGGGAACTACGAGCAGTACTTC. Amino acid sequence: CASSLWASGNYEQYF.

J is TRBJ1-4 and V is TRBV6-5; TRBD1 might be the D (5 bases). The V gene lost 4 bases and the J gene lost 8 bases, with 11 bases spanning the gap. In germline, CDR1 is MNHEY, CDR2 SVGAGI. This CDR3 is 13 amino acids long. CDR3 DNA sequence: TGTGCCAGCAGTTTGGGGGTCGACGAAAAACTGTTTTTT. It is translated as CASSLGVDEKLFF.

This clone was detected once. This chain joins TRBV27 and TRBJ2-1, with D unclear. The CDR3 runs 15 residues. Germline V gives CDR1 MNHEY, CDR2 SMNVEV (reference sequence). Trimming cost V 3 bases and J 0 bases, with 9 bases left between them. The CDR3 DNA reads as TGTGCCAGCAGTTTGGGCCCGGGCTCCTACAATGAGCAGTTCTTC. Its translation is CASSLGPGSYNEQFF.

The CDR3 spells CASSQDSASGNDEQYF. The CDR3, as DNA: TGCGCCAGCAGCCAAGATTCGGCTAGCGGTAATGACGAGCAGTACTTC. This chain uses TRBV4-1 with TRBJ2-7; 7 nucleotides align to TRBD2. The CDR3 is 16 residues long. Germline CDR1 reads MGHRA; CDR2 reads YSYEKL. The V gene end was trimmed by 0 bases and the J gene end by 5 bases; junction bases not matched to a gene: 10.

This chain connects TRBV7-6 to TRBJ2-6; 7 bases align to TRBD1. The germline V gene has CDR1 SGHVS and CDR2 FNYEAQ. The length of the CDR3 is 19 residues. Germline trimming cut 5 bases from V and 0 bases from J; bases unmatched to any gene: 13. This chain's CDR3 is CASSNPKGAGVSGANVLTF. As DNA, the CDR3 is TGTGCCAGCAGCAATCCCAAGGGGGCAGGTGTCTCTGGGGCCAACGTCCTGACTTTC.

The chain couples TRBV12-5 to TRBJ2-7; 11 bases match TRBD1. Germline CDR1 is LGHNT and CDR2 is FRNRAP. The CDR3 runs to 14 residues. J gave up 5 bases and V 6 bases, and 6 bases lay outside the gene matches. DNA for the CDR3: TGTGCTAGTGGCCTGGGACAGGGGGGGCACGAGCAGTACTTC. Translation: CASGLGQGGHEQYF.

The V call is TRBV6-4, the J call TRBJ1-1; D remains ambiguous. The germline V and J ends were trimmed by 5 bases and 0 bases, with 10 bases remaining between them. CDR1 and CDR2 (germline): MRHNA, SNTAGT. CDR3 length: 14 residues. CDR3 DNA: TGTGCCAGCAGTCCAGGCCTCATGAACACTGAAGCTTTCTTT. Protein product: CASSPGLMNTEAFF.

The chain uses TRBV6-5 and TRBJ2-7; TRBD2 might be the D (6 bases). The ends were cut back, 2 bases at V and 4 bases at J, with 12 bases in the middle. CDR3 length: 14 amino acids. CDR1 and CDR2 from the germline V gene are MNHEY and SVGAGI. This CDR3 reads CASSYGGVGYEQYF. CDR3 bases: TGTGCCAGCAGTTACGGAGGGGTGGGGTACGAGCAGTACTTC.

This sequence joins TRBV27 and TRBJ2-3; D is ambiguous. Trimming took 11 bases from V and 3 from J, leaving 9 bases between them. This CDR3 region has 11 residues. Germline-derived CDR1 and CDR2 are MNHEY and SMNVEV (reference sequence). The CDR3 sequence: CAVLGTDTQYF. CDR3 DNA sequence: TGTGCCGTCCTGGGGACAGATACGCAGTATTTT.

The rearrangement joins TRBV5-4 to TRBJ2-3; the D is unclear. With 2 bases removed from V and 2 bases from J, the gap between germline ends came to 0 bases. Germline CDR1 reads SGHNT; CDR2 reads YYREEE (reference sequence). CDR3 size: 11 residues. Here the CDR3 DNA reads TGTGCCAGCAGCTTCACAGATACGCAGTATTTT. This gives the protein CASSFTDTQYF.

The chain recombines TRBV27 with TRBJ2-3, with TRBD2 matching 7 bases. In germline, CDR1 is MNHEY, CDR2 SMNVEV (reference sequence). J lost 6 bases, V lost 6 bases, and 6 bases had no gene match. CDR3 length: 13 residues. DNA of the CDR3: TGTGCCAGCAGAACTAGCGTAGGGGATACGCAGTATTTT. Translated, it gives CASRTSVGDTQYF.

V gene TRBV7-8 combines with J gene TRBJ2-2; D gene uncertain. Germline values: CDR1 SGHVS, CDR2 FQNEAQ. V lost 0 bases to trimming and J lost 4 bases, with 18 bases between them. This CDR3 is 18 amino acids long. The CDR3 is CASSLAPEILGITGELFF. The CDR3 DNA sequence: TGTGCCAGCAGCTTAGCACCGGAAATTCTTGGGATCACCGGGGAGCTGTTTTTT. Filled out from reference TRBV7-8 and TRBJ2-2, the complete variable domain reads GAGVSQSPRYKVAKRGQDVALRCDPISGHVSLFWYQQALGQGPEFLTYFQNEAQLDKSGLPSDRFFAERPEGSVSTLKIQRTQQEDSAVYLCASSLAPEILGITGELFFGEGSRLTVL.

The V and J genes are TRBV7-6 and TRBJ1-1; D call uncertain. V lost 6 bases to trimming and J lost 1 base, with 9 bases between them. From germline, CDR1 is SGHVS and CDR2 FNYEAQ. The CDR3 is made up of 13 amino acids. CDR3 nucleotides: TGTGCCAGCAGTCTCGACTCGAACACTGAAGCTTTCTTT. The encoded protein is CASSLDSNTEAFF.

This clone was seen once. The rearrangement joins TRBV10-3 to TRBJ1-6; D unclear. CDR1 ENHRY and CDR2 SYGVKD come from the germline V gene. This CDR3 is built from 15 residues. The V and J ends lost 6 bases and 7 bases respectively, with 16 bases between them. Here the CDR3 DNA reads TGTGCCATCAGGCACCCGACGCTTACGAATTCACCCCTCCACTTT. Translating gives CAIRHPTLTNSPLHF.

The V gene is TRBV27, the J gene TRBJ2-2; D may match TRBD1 or TRBD2 (5 bases each). V shed 6 bases and J shed 6 bases, with 20 bases lying between them. This CDR3 comprises 16 residues. Germline V gives CDR1 MNHEY, CDR2 SMNVEV (reference sequence). CDR3 DNA sequence: TGTGCCAGCAGCGGATTGGAGCGAGGGGTGGCCGGGGAGCTGTTTTTT. As protein: CASSGLERGVAGELFF.

The J gene is TRBJ1-1, the V gene TRBV7-9, with D uncertain. The length of the CDR3 is 15 residues. Germline V gives CDR1 SEHNR, CDR2 FQNEAQ (reference sequence). The V and J ends lost 5 bases and 2 bases respectively, with 15 bases between them. CDR3 DNA sequence: TGTGCCAGCAGCCCCTCGGCGGGAGCAAACACTGAAGCTTTCTTT. Its protein is CASSPSAGANTEAFF. Full variable domain (remainder filled in from reference TRBV7-9 and TRBJ1-1): DTGVSQNPRHKITKRGQNVTFRCDPISEHNRLYWYRQTLGQGPEFLTYFQNEAQLEKSRLLSDRFSAERPKGSFSTLEIQRTEQGDSAMYLCASSPSAGANTEAFFGQGTRLTVV.

The genes are TRBV11-2 and TRBJ2-7; 11 bases match TRBD1. With V trimmed by 3 bases and J by 7 bases, 2 bases remained unmatched. Per the germline V gene, CDR1 is SGHAT and CDR2 is FQNNGV. The length of the CDR3 is 13 residues. The CDR3 nucleotides read TGTGCCAGCAGCTTGGGGACAGGGGGTGAGCAGTACTTC. Its protein product is CASSLGTGGEQYF.

This clone was seen just once. This sequence joins TRBV2 and TRBJ1-2, with D hard to call. CDR3 length: 16 amino acids. Germline loops: CDR1 SNHLY, CDR2 FYNNEI. The V gene lost 3 bases and the J gene lost 5 bases, with 19 bases spanning the gap. CDR3 loop: CASSEVSRTGGYGYTF. The CDR3 DNA sequence: TGTGCCAGCAGTGAGGTCTCCCGGACGGGAGGGTATGGCTACACCTTC.

This rearrangement joins TRBV5-5 to TRBJ1-4; TRBD1 agrees at 7 bases. V gave up 3 bases and J gave up 8 bases; unmatched junction bases: 7. The CDR3 consists of 14 residues. The germline V gene has CDR1 SGHKS and CDR2 YYEKEE (reference sequence). CDR3 in DNA: TGTGCCAGCAGCTACGACAGGGCGGACGAAAAACTGTTTTTT. Translated: CASSYDRADEKLFF.

The chain carries TRBV6-1 and TRBJ2-1; 9 bases fit TRBD2. Germline V gives CDR1 MNHNS, CDR2 SASEGT. This CDR3 is 15 amino acids long. The V and J ends lost 5 bases and 4 bases, in that order; junction bases with no gene match: 6. The CDR3 bases are TGTGCCAGCAGTTTCGAGACTAGCGGTTACAATGAGCAGTTCTTC. It yields the protein CASSFETSGYNEQFF.